The rows below give T cell receptor beta chains drawn from one sample of a study of CD8 T cells in ankylosing spondylitis. Via MiXCR, TCRdb re-called the 5' RACE reads, giving one row per CDR3 protein. This sample has about 330,000 distinct CDR3 sequences, with 6.5% to 10% found just once. What was sequenced was blood, either unsorted or a sorted T cell fraction (not recorded which). The receptors originated from a male donor with ankylosing spondylitis. Each CDR3 is given with its conserved first and last residue. Each record gives: D gene, V gene, clone size, J gene, CDR3 DNA, CDR3 protein. A D gene is named only where the DNA matches it firmly. Size tells how often a clone was seen (once, few, many) or the class of an expanded clone, and some rows leave it out.

D: TRBD2; V: TRBV4-1; size: NA; J: TRBJ2-2; DNA: TGCGCCAGCAGCCAAAGGGGACTAGCGGACATCGTTGGCACCGGGGAGCTGTTTTTT; CDR3: CASSQRGLADIVGTGELFF
D: TRBD2; V: TRBV27; size: NA; J: TRBJ2-7; DNA: TGTGCCAGTCGAGGGAGGGCATCCTACGAGCAGTACTTC; CDR3: CASRGRASYEQYF
D: NA; V: TRBV5-1; size: few; J: TRBJ2-2; DNA: TGCGCCAGCAGCTTCGGAGGGGCCACCGGGGAGCTGTTTTTT; CDR3: CASSFGGATGELFF
D: NA; V: TRBV27; size: NA; J: TRBJ1-1; DNA: TGTGCCAGCAGATCCTCCTTGGGGTACACTGAAGCTTTCTTT; CDR3: CASRSSLGYTEAFF
D: NA; V: TRBV7-3; size: NA; J: TRBJ2-4; DNA: TGTGCCAGCAGCGCCCTGCAATCGTCCGGGACTCGCGGCGACATTCAGTACTTC; CDR3: CASSALQSSGTRGDIQYF
D: TRBD1; V: TRBV5-6; size: few; J: TRBJ2-5; DNA: TGTGCCAGCAGCATGACCTGGACAGGCCAAGAGACCCAGTACTTC; CDR3: CASSMTWTGQETQYF
D: NA; V: TRBV6-6; size: NA; J: TRBJ1-1; DNA: TGTGCCAGCAAGGCTCGAGGAACTGAAGCTTTCTTT; CDR3: CASKARGTEAFF
D: TRBD2; V: TRBV15; size: NA; J: TRBJ2-3; DNA: TGTGCCACCACCGGTAGAGGGAGGGCCTTAGATACGCAGTATTTT; CDR3: CATTGRGRALDTQYF
D: NA; V: TRBV7-9; size: few; J: TRBJ2-5; DNA: TGTGCCAGCAGCCCATACAGGTCGCAAGAGACCCAGTACTTC; CDR3: CASSPYRSQETQYF
D: NA; V: TRBV20-1; size: many; J: TRBJ1-2; DNA: TGCAGTGCTAGTCGGGCAGGGGATTTGGGCTACACCTTC; CDR3: CSASRAGDLGYTF
D: TRBD2; V: TRBV5-1; size: few; J: TRBJ2-5; DNA: TGCGCCAGCAGCTTACGGACTAGCGGGAGGCTCGGAGAGACCCAGTACTTC; CDR3: CASSLRTSGRLGETQYF
D: NA; V: TRBV12-3/TRBV12-4; size: many; J: TRBJ2-3; DNA: TGTGCCAGCAGTTTAGGTCCTGGCACAGATACGCAGTATTTT; CDR3: CASSLGPGTDTQYF
D: NA; V: TRBV19; size: many; J: TRBJ1-5; DNA: TGTGCCAGTAGTCCGACCGGAAATCAGCCCCAGCATTTT; CDR3: CASSPTGNQPQHF
D: TRBD2; V: TRBV5-4; size: once; J: TRBJ2-1; DNA: TGTGCCAGCAGCTTGGTTGCGGGGACTAGCGTTCTCCTACCCTACAATGAGCAGTTCTTC; CDR3: CASSLVAGTSVLLPYNEQFF
D: TRBD1; V: TRBV19; size: NA; J: TRBJ2-2; DNA: TGTGCCAGTAGGGGGGACAGGGGGACGAACACCGGGGAGCTGTTTTTT; CDR3: CASRGDRGTNTGELFF
D: TRBD1; V: TRBV29-1; size: many; J: TRBJ2-1; DNA: TGCAGCTCCTGCCCGGACAGGGCAAATGAGCAGTTCTTC; CDR3: CSSCPDRANEQFF
D: NA; V: TRBV5-1; size: many; J: TRBJ2-1; DNA: TGCGCCAGCAGCTTGGAGGGAGCAGCGGGCAATGAGCAGTTCTTC; CDR3: CASSLEGAAGNEQFF
D: NA; V: TRBV6-5; size: NA; J: TRBJ2-5; DNA: TGTGCCAGCAGTTACTCGCCAGGGGCGGATGAGACCCAGTACTTC; CDR3: CASSYSPGADETQYF
D: NA; V: TRBV3-1; size: few; J: TRBJ2-1; DNA: TGTGCCAGCAGCCAACGGCCAATCGCTGAGCAGTTCTTC; CDR3: CASSQRPIAEQFF
D: TRBD2; V: TRBV5-1; size: few; J: TRBJ2-3; DNA: TGCGCCAGCAGCTTGTGGGGAGGGGCGCACGAACCCACAGATACGCAGTATTTT; CDR3: CASSLWGGAHEPTDTQYF
D: NA; V: TRBV29-1; size: many; J: TRBJ1-2; DNA: TGCAGCGTTAATTTGAAGGGAATTGATGGCTACACCTTC; CDR3: CSVNLKGIDGYTF
D: NA; V: TRBV2; size: NA; J: TRBJ2-1; DNA: TGTGCCAGCAGTGAATTCCACAATGAGCAGTTCTTC; CDR3: CASSEFHNEQFF
D: TRBD1; V: TRBV5-1; size: NA; J: TRBJ1-1; DNA: TGCGCCAGCAGCTCGGGTCGACAGGGAAGATGGACTGAAGCTTTCTTT; CDR3: CASSSGRQGRWTEAFF
D: NA; V: TRBV12-3/TRBV12-4; size: few; J: TRBJ2-7; DNA: TGTGCCAGCAGTCCCCGGTCCCAGAGTGCCGAGCAGTACTTC; CDR3: CASSPRSQSAEQYF
D: NA; V: TRBV29-1; size: many; J: TRBJ2-4; DNA: TGCAGCGTTGGAGAGTGGGGTGGCAAAAACATTCAGTACTTC; CDR3: CSVGEWGGKNIQYF
D: NA; V: TRBV11-3; size: few; J: TRBJ1-3; DNA: TGTGCCAGCAGCTTAACGGACACCCAACCCCTTAACACCATATATTTT; CDR3: CASSLTDTQPLNTIYF
D: TRBD1; V: TRBV18; size: many; J: TRBJ2-7; DNA: TGTGCCAGCTCACATACCGGGACAGCCCTTCAAGAGCAGTACTTC; CDR3: CASSHTGTALQEQYF
D: TRBD2; V: TRBV4-1; size: NA; J: TRBJ2-5; DNA: TGCGCCAGCAGCCCCCCCCTCGGGGAGGGTGGGCAAGAGACCCAGTACTTC; CDR3: CASSPPLGEGGQETQYF
D: NA; V: TRBV29-1; size: NA; J: TRBJ1-1; DNA: TGCAGCGTAGGACGGTCGCCGGGAGCTTTCTTT; CDR3: CSVGRSPGAFF
D: NA; V: TRBV11-2; size: few; J: TRBJ2-5; DNA: TGTGCCAGCAGCTTAGTTTACAGGGAAATCCTCCAAGAGACCCAGTACTTC; CDR3: CASSLVYREILQETQYF
D: NA; V: TRBV5-1; size: few; J: TRBJ2-7; DNA: TGCGCCAGCAGCTTCGGGGGCAAGTACGAGCAGTACTTC; CDR3: CASSFGGKYEQYF
D: NA; V: TRBV12-3/TRBV12-4; size: few; J: TRBJ2-5; DNA: TGTGCCAGCAGTATCGGGTCCCAAGAGACCCAGTACTTC; CDR3: CASSIGSQETQYF
D: TRBD2; V: TRBV5-1; size: few; J: TRBJ2-2; DNA: TGCGCCAGCAGCTTGGCCGGAGCGGGAGAAACCGGGGAGCTGTTTTTT; CDR3: CASSLAGAGETGELFF
D: TRBD2; V: TRBV7-3; size: NA; J: TRBJ2-1; DNA: TGTGCCAGCAGCCTCCGGTCCGGACTAGCGGACAATGAGCAGTTCTTC; CDR3: CASSLRSGLADNEQFF
D: NA; V: TRBV5-1; size: once; J: TRBJ2-7; DNA: TGCGCCAGCAGCAACGGACAGCGCTCCGAGCAGTACTTC; CDR3: CASSNGQRSEQYF
D: TRBD2; V: TRBV4-1; size: NA; J: TRBJ2-1; DNA: TGCGCCAGCAGCCAAGATCCCGGACTAGCAGAAATACTTACTTTGTACAATGAGCAGTTCTTC; CDR3: CASSQDPGLAEILTLYNEQFF
D: TRBD1; V: TRBV5-4; size: NA; J: TRBJ2-5; DNA: TGTGCCAGCAGCTGGATGAGGACAGGGGGCGGACAGACCCAGTACTTC; CDR3: CASSWMRTGGGQTQYF
D: NA; V: TRBV9; size: few; J: TRBJ2-2; DNA: TGTGCCAGCACCCTTAGCGGGAACACCGGGGAGCTGTTTTTT; CDR3: CASTLSGNTGELFF
D: NA; V: TRBV10-2; size: few; J: TRBJ1-2; DNA: TGCGCCAGCAGTGAGTCGTATGCCGGAGGATATGGCTACACCTTC; CDR3: CASSESYAGGYGYTF
D: TRBD1; V: TRBV27; size: NA; J: TRBJ2-7; DNA: TGTGCCAGCAGTTTACAACCGGGACAGGGGTCCTACGAGCAGTACTTC; CDR3: CASSLQPGQGSYEQYF
D: NA; V: TRBV12-3/TRBV12-4; size: few; J: TRBJ1-2; DNA: TGTGCCAGCAGCCCCGAACGGGCGGGTGGCTACACCTTC; CDR3: CASSPERAGGYTF
D: NA; V: TRBV27; size: few; J: TRBJ2-7; DNA: TGTGCCAGCAGGGGGACCTACGAGCAGTACTTC; CDR3: CASRGTYEQYF
D: NA; V: TRBV20-1; size: many; J: TRBJ1-1; DNA: TGCAGTGCTTACGAACGGGGGTCGGGCACTGAAGCTTTCTTT; CDR3: CSAYERGSGTEAFF
D: NA; V: TRBV6-6; size: many; J: TRBJ2-3; DNA: TGTGCCAGCAGTCCCCCGGCGACAGATACGCAGTATTTT; CDR3: CASSPPATDTQYF
D: TRBD1; V: TRBV28; size: few; J: TRBJ2-7; DNA: TGTGCCAGCAGTCATGACAGGGGGCGAGAGCAGTACTTC; CDR3: CASSHDRGREQYF
D: NA; V: TRBV6-1; size: few; J: TRBJ1-6; DNA: TGTGCCAGCAGCCTCCGTCCGGGAGCGCCAACCTATTCACCCCTCCACTTT; CDR3: CASSLRPGAPTYSPLHF
D: NA; V: TRBV5-1; size: many; J: TRBJ2-7; DNA: TGCGCCAGCAGCTCAGGCTACGAGCAGTACTTC; CDR3: CASSSGYEQYF
D: NA; V: TRBV6-5; size: few; J: TRBJ2-1; DNA: TGTGCCAGCAGTTACTCGAGGGGGGCGAGGGATGAGCAGTTCTTC; CDR3: CASSYSRGARDEQFF
D: NA; V: TRBV2; size: NA; J: TRBJ2-4; DNA: TGTGCCAGCTCCCGACAGGAAAACATTCAGTACTTC; CDR3: CASSRQENIQYF
D: NA; V: TRBV28; size: NA; J: TRBJ2-2; DNA: TGTGCCAGCAGTTTAAGGGGCATCCTCATAAAAAGATCTACCGGGGAGCTGTTTTTT; CDR3: CASSLRGILIKRSTGELFF
D: NA; V: TRBV7-8; size: NA; J: TRBJ2-7; DNA: TGTGCCAGCAGCTTACACAGGGAGTACGAGCAGTACTTC; CDR3: CASSLHREYEQYF
D: NA; V: TRBV7-3; size: NA; J: TRBJ1-5; DNA: TGTGCCAGCAGCTTAATGGGGGATCAGCCCCAGCATTTT; CDR3: CASSLMGDQPQHF
D: NA; V: TRBV12-3/TRBV12-4; size: many; J: TRBJ2-3; DNA: TGTGCCAGCAGTTTGGGCCGCACAGATACGCAGTATTTT; CDR3: CASSLGRTDTQYF
D: NA; V: TRBV20-1; size: few; J: TRBJ2-1; DNA: TGCAGTGCTAGGGGCCCCCATGCTTCCAACAATGAGCAGTTCTTC; CDR3: CSARGPHASNNEQFF